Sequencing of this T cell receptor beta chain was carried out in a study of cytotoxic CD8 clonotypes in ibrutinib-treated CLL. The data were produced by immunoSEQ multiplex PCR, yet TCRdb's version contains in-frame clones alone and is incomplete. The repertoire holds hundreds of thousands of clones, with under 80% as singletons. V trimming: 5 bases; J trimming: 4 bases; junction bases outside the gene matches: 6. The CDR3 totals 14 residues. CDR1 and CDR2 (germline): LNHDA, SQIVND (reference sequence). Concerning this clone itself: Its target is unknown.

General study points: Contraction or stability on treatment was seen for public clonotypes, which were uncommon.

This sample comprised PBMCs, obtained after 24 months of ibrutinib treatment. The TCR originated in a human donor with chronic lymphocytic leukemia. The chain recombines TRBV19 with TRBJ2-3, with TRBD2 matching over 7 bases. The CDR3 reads CASSARLAADTQYF. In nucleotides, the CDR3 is TGTGCCAGTAGTGCGCGACTAGCCGCAGATACGCAGTATTTT.